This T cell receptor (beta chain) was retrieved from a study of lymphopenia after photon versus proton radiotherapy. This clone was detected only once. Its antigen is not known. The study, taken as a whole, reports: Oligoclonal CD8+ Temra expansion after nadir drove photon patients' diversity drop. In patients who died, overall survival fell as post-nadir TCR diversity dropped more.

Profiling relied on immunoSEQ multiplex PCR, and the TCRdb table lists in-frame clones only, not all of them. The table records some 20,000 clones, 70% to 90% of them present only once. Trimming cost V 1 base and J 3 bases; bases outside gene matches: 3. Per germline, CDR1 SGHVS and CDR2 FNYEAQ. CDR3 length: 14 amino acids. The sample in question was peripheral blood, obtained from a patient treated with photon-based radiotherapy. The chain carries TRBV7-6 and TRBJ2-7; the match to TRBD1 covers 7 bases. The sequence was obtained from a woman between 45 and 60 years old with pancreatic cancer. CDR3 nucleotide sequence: TGTGCCAGCAGCTTAGGACAGGGTTTCTACGAGCAGTACTTC. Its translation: CASSLGQGFYEQYF.